This TCR beta chain appears in the sequencing data of a study of T cells in Graves' hyperthyroidism and ophthalmopathy. Researchers took RNA transcripts and amplified the TCR beta CDR3 regions from them. HTBI primers were employed in a first-round RT-PCR of the TCR CDR3. From the multiplex PCR reads, TCRdb called clonotypes with MiXCR, one entry per CDR3 protein. There are 450,000 to 700,000 distinct CDR3 sequences in the sample; approximately 44% occur only once, and approximately 7.5% lies in the top ten. Notes on the study in general: Prediction of ophthalmopathy progression came a median about 6 months pre-onset. Blood also contained most expanded thyroid clonotypes above 0.001.

It was considered stable Graves' hyperthyroidism when ophthalmopathy did not progress within 18 months. Clinical symptoms, serum thyroxine and TRAb, thyroid ultrasound and orbital computed tomography were used for the diagnoses. This clonotype was seen ten or more times. What it binds is unknown. This CDR3 region has 14 residues. The V and J ends lost 4 bases and 2 bases respectively, with 10 bases between them. CDR1 and CDR2 from the germline V gene are KGHDR and SFDVKD. Sequenced sample: peripheral blood or thyroid tissue (not recorded which). The clonotype comes from a woman between 18 and 30 years old with Graves' hyperthyroidism. The chain employs TRBV24-1 and TRBJ2-5; a weak D match, TRBD2 (5 bases). This CDR3 reads CATSEGGPQETQYF. The DNA for the CDR3 is TGTGCCACCAGTGAGGGCGGGCCACAAGAGACCCAGTACTTC.